Below, 5 T cell receptor beta chains from the same sample are listed, as sequenced in a study of blood T cell repertoires in COVID-19. The data were produced by immunoSEQ multiplex PCR, yet TCRdb's version contains in-frame clones alone and is incomplete. The sample consists of about 300,000 clones, about 83% of them appearing once. The sequenced sample consisted of peripheral blood. These receptors were collected from a woman aged 50 to 60 with acute or convalescent COVID-19.

The chain has TRBV7-6 and TRBJ2-2; TRBD2 matches 9 bases. Germline-derived CDR1 and CDR2 are SGHVS and FNYEAQ. V was pared by 1 base and J by 7 bases, with 7 bases of the junction left unmatched. This CDR3 has 16 residues. CDR3 nucleotide sequence: TGTGCCAGCAGCTTAGTTTCGGCGGGGGGGAGCGGGGAGCTGTTTTTT. Its protein is CASSLVSAGGSGELFF.

V gene TRBV12-5 combines with J gene TRBJ2-5; D unresolved. This CDR3 is 15 amino acids long. V was clipped by 0 bases and J by 5 bases, with 13 bases between them. CDR1 is LGHNT, CDR2 FRNRAP, per germline. CDR3 in DNA: TGTGCTAGTGGTTTGGTACTCGGTGATACGGAGACCCAGTACTTC. This codes for CASGLVLGDTETQYF.

The genes are TRBV11-2 and TRBJ1-2; 8 bases are shared with TRBD1. The germline V gene has CDR1 SGHAT and CDR2 FQNNGV. The CDR3 consists of 13 residues. Losses at the gene ends were 5 bases for V and 4 bases for J; bases not matched to a gene: 3. The CDR3 bases are TGTGCCAGCAGCGCGACAGGGGTCTATGGCTACACCTTC. Translated: CASSATGVYGYTF.

In its sample, this clone was seen a few times. The V gene is TRBV6-1, the J gene TRBJ2-2, with D maybe TRBD2 (5 bases). Germline CDR1 is MNHNS and CDR2 is SASEGT. V was clipped by 0 bases and J by 5 bases, with 16 bases between them. The CDR3 extends over 17 amino acids. DNA for the CDR3: TGTGCCAGCAGTGAAGCGTTGAGGGCCTCGGGTACCGGGGAGCTGTTTTTT. It yields the protein CASSEALRASGTGELFF.

The V gene is TRBV10-1, the J gene TRBJ1-6, with D tentatively TRBD1 (5 bases). This CDR3 is 14 amino acids long. The V end was cut by 8 bases, the J end by 6 bases, with 14 bases between. Germline assignment: CDR1 WNHNN and CDR2 SYGVQD (reference sequence). The CDR3 spells CASRGTDFNSPLHF. CDR3 coding DNA: TGCGCCAGCCGCGGGACGGACTTTAATTCACCCCTCCACTTT.